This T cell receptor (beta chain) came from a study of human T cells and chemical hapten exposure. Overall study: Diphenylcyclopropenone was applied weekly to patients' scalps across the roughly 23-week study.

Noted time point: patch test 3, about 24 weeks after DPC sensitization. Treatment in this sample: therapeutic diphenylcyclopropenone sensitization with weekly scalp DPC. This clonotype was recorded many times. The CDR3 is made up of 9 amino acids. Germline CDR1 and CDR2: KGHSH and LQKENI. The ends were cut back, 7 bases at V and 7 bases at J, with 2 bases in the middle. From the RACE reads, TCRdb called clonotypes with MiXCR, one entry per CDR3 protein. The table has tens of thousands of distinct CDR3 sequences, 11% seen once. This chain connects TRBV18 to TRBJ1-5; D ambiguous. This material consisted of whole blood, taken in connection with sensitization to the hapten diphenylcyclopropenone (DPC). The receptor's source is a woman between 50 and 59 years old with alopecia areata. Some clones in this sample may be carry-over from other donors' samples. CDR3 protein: CASYQPQHF. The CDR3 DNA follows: TGTGCCAGCTACCAGCCCCAGCATTTT.